This TCR beta chain is drawn from a study of blood T cells in healthy people across ages. The CDR3 runs 15 residues. Trimming removed 4 bases from V and 2 bases from J, with 13 bases in between. Germline values: CDR1 LGHDT, CDR2 YNNKEL (reference sequence). A J-beta primer mix and a sample-barcoded 5' primer were used in a second PCR of about 7 to 12 cycles. Each cDNA molecule carried a tag from a template-switch adaptor that contained 12 random nucleotides. Each sample yielded at least 3 million CDR3-containing paired-end reads. TCRdb fed the 5' RACE reads into MiXCR, producing one record per CDR3 protein. The sample lists around 1.5 million distinct CDR3 sequences; 59% were seen once.

V and J are TRBV3-1 and TRBJ2-3; unclear D gene. This receptor was taken from a man younger than 30 in good health. Sequencing input: blood. CDR3 DNA: TGTGCCAGCAGCCCTATGGATGCCGTCACAGATACGCAGTATTTT. Encoded protein: CASSPMDAVTDTQYF.